This T cell receptor beta chain was obtained from a study of identical twins. Through template switching, a universal primer site was introduced, and the cDNA contained unique molecular identifiers. MiXCR, applied by TCRdb to the 5' RACE reads, yields one record per CDR3 protein. This table holds about 100,000 distinct CDR3 sequences, 5.9% found once. In its sample, this clonotype was seen many times. Its antigen remains unknown. The CDR3 has 13 residues. The ends were cut back, 1 base at V and 6 bases at J, with 10 bases in the middle. CDR1 and CDR2 from the germline V gene are LGHDT and YNNKEL (reference sequence). Whole-study findings and limits: Recombination models fit unrelated individuals' TCR alpha sharing but underestimated twins'.

The specimen sequenced was memory T cells sorted from blood. The sequence came from a woman aged 45-65 years in good health. The V call is TRBV3-1, the J call TRBJ2-7; D ambiguous. The CDR3 sequence is CASSQGLWGEQYF. The CDR3 DNA sequence: TGTGCCAGCAGCCAAGGACTCTGGGGCGAGCAGTACTTC.